These T cell receptor beta chains were read from a single sample in a study of T-cell reconstitution after alpha-beta-depleted transplantation in children. One entry per CDR3 protein results from TCRdb running MiXCR on the PCR reads. The table includes around 450,000 distinct CDR3 sequences, 43% detected once. Sequencing used PBMCs, obtained before TCRalphabeta/CD19-depleted stem cell transplant. These TCRs come from a girl aged 2 to 10 with aplastic anemia, due to receive a stem cell transplant. The conserved cysteine and the conserved F or W are not part of the CDR3 here. D genes are given only for firm matches.

V gene: TRBV12-3/TRBV12-4; D gene: TRBD2; J gene: TRBJ2-7; CDR3 protein: PSSGTGLGYEQY
V gene: TRBV7-2; D gene: TRBD2; J gene: TRBJ2-4; CDR3 protein: ASSSAGLLKGLDKNIQY
V gene: TRBV6-5; D gene: .; J gene: TRBJ2-2; CDR3 protein: ASSTLRGNTGELF
V gene: TRBV7-8; D gene: TRBD1; J gene: TRBJ1-1; CDR3 protein: ASSLAGTGANTEAF
V gene: TRBV20-1; D gene: .; J gene: TRBJ2-7; CDR3 protein: SARGSPGDEQY
V gene: TRBV10-2; D gene: TRBD2; J gene: TRBJ2-2; CDR3 protein: ASSAVAGEWTGELF
V gene: TRBV7-3; D gene: .; J gene: TRBJ2-2; CDR3 protein: ASRRDGGELF
V gene: TRBV7-2; D gene: .; J gene: TRBJ2-1; CDR3 protein: ASSSQLSGWSEQF
V gene: TRBV20-1; D gene: TRBD2; J gene: TRBJ2-1; CDR3 protein: SARGTSGSHYNEQF
V gene: TRBV7-6; D gene: TRBD1; J gene: TRBJ1-2; CDR3 protein: ASSQLGQGADYGYT
V gene: TRBV28; D gene: TRBD2; J gene: TRBJ2-1; CDR3 protein: ASSLRTGRTSGNEQF
V gene: TRBV5-5; D gene: TRBD1; J gene: TRBJ2-3; CDR3 protein: ASSLAQGLDTQY
V gene: TRBV4-1; D gene: .; J gene: TRBJ1-6; CDR3 protein: ASRQPLRGRNSPLH
V gene: TRBV12-3/TRBV12-4; D gene: .; J gene: TRBJ1-2; CDR3 protein: ASSSSTGIYGYT
V gene: TRBV29-1; D gene: .; J gene: TRBJ1-5; CDR3 protein: SVSPGGSNQPQH
V gene: TRBV7-7; D gene: TRBD1; J gene: TRBJ2-7; CDR3 protein: ASSVDRSHEQY
V gene: TRBV12-3/TRBV12-4; D gene: .; J gene: TRBJ1-1; CDR3 protein: ASTLLGAF
V gene: TRBV7-8; D gene: TRBD2; J gene: TRBJ2-1; CDR3 protein: ASSFYSGRAGNEQF
V gene: TRBV29-1; D gene: .; J gene: TRBJ1-2; CDR3 protein: SVGTVRAGYT
V gene: TRBV10-2; D gene: TRBD2; J gene: TRBJ2-5; CDR3 protein: ASGLAGTSGGQY
V gene: TRBV6-1; D gene: TRBD1; J gene: TRBJ2-5; CDR3 protein: ASSEALWDRQETQY
V gene: TRBV20-1; D gene: TRBD2; J gene: TRBJ2-5; CDR3 protein: SAAPPSGRDQETQY
V gene: TRBV5-1; D gene: TRBD1; J gene: TRBJ2-3; CDR3 protein: ASSSYLRGPYTDTQY
V gene: TRBV28; D gene: .; J gene: TRBJ2-3; CDR3 protein: ASSRRMGTDTQY
V gene: TRBV5-1; D gene: .; J gene: TRBJ2-7; CDR3 protein: ASSFRPEVAAYEQY
V gene: TRBV12-3/TRBV12-4; D gene: .; J gene: TRBJ2-4; CDR3 protein: ASSSGVFHSSGKNIQY
V gene: TRBV9; D gene: TRBD1; J gene: TRBJ2-7; CDR3 protein: ASSVEQGGYEQY
V gene: TRBV20-1; D gene: TRBD1; J gene: TRBJ2-6; CDR3 protein: SARLPPQTGVEANVLT
V gene: TRBV7-2; D gene: TRBD2; J gene: TRBJ2-5; CDR3 protein: ASSLPPGGRSETQY
V gene: TRBV4-2; D gene: .; J gene: TRBJ2-7; CDR3 protein: ASSQTGRNSEQY
V gene: TRBV12-3/TRBV12-4; D gene: .; J gene: TRBJ2-3; CDR3 protein: ASSLKGNTDTQY
V gene: TRBV5-1; D gene: .; J gene: TRBJ2-3; CDR3 protein: ASSLARDTQY
V gene: TRBV10-3; D gene: TRBD1; J gene: TRBJ1-1; CDR3 protein: AIRGDRGNTEAF
V gene: TRBV4-2; D gene: .; J gene: TRBJ2-2; CDR3 protein: ASSRDTDRAGELF
V gene: TRBV20-1; D gene: TRBD1; J gene: TRBJ2-4; CDR3 protein: SAGKQGSGDKNIQY
V gene: TRBV7-9; D gene: TRBD2; J gene: TRBJ2-1; CDR3 protein: ASRLAGSDYNEQF
V gene: TRBV30; D gene: .; J gene: TRBJ1-2; CDR3 protein: AWTPGGGLGYT
V gene: TRBV11-1; D gene: TRBD1; J gene: TRBJ2-6; CDR3 protein: ASSSASRDRVSGANVLT
V gene: TRBV5-1; D gene: .; J gene: TRBJ2-5; CDR3 protein: ASGRRQTTGETQY
V gene: TRBV27; D gene: TRBD1; J gene: TRBJ1-1; CDR3 protein: ASSLGRGLTEAF
V gene: TRBV14; D gene: .; J gene: TRBJ1-2; CDR3 protein: ASSQGSFYGYT
V gene: TRBV4-2; D gene: TRBD2; J gene: TRBJ2-2; CDR3 protein: ASSQDGLAGAGELF